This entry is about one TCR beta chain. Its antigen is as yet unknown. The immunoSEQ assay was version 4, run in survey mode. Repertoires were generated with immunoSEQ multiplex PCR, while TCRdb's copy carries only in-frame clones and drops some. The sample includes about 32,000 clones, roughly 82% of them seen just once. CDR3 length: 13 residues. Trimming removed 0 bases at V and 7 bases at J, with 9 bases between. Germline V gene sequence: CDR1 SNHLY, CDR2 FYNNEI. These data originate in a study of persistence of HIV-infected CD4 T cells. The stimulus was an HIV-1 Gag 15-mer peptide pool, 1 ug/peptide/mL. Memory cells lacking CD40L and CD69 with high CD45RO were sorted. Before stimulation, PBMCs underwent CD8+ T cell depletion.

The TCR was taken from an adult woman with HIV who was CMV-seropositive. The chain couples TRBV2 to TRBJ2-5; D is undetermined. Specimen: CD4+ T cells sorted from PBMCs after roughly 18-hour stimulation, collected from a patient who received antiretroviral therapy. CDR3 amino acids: CASSEAGLGTQYF. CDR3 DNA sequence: TGTGCCAGCAGTGAAGCAGGCCTTGGGACCCAGTACTTC.